Described below is a single T cell receptor (beta chain) sequence and its context. The antigen is not known. The CDR3 extends over 16 amino acids. V was cut by 0 bases and J by 0 bases, with 9 bases left in between. Germline lookup yields CDR1 MNHEY and CDR2 SMNVEV (reference sequence). This sample was included in a study of T cells in localized non-small cell lung cancer. General observations from the study: Because sequencing included only one region (of the tumor), heterogeneity remains possible. A raised T cell density in blood coincided with lengthier overall survival. A median around 57 of the top 100 tumor clones appeared in adjacent lung. Adjacent uninvolved lung tissue had the highest T cell clonality, exceeding tumor.

Clones were sequenced by immunoSEQ multiplex PCR, and TCRdb holds only the in-frame ones, with some missing. Of approximately 64,000 clones listed, 90% were seen once; the top ten hold approximately 2%. The receptor comes from a woman between 35 and 70 years old with stage I lung adenocarcinoma. The rearrangement uses TRBV27 and TRBJ1-3; TRBD1 is a possible D gene (5 bases). Source: peripheral blood, taken before any cancer treatment. CDR3 loop: CASSLSGTHSGNTIYF. The CDR3 coding sequence is TGTGCCAGCAGTTTATCCGGGACTCACTCTGGAAACACCATATATTTT.